This T cell receptor beta chain comes out of a study of Ad26.COV2.S vaccination and SARS-CoV-2 variants. Study results and caveats: Comparability of non-spike TCR breadth was observed across vaccine and placebo recipients.

Trimming pared 10 bases from V and 6 bases from J, leaving 9 bases between. The CDR3 is 10 amino acids. Per germline, CDR1 SEHNR and CDR2 FQNEAQ (reference sequence). Only in-frame clones appear in the TCRdb table, and some are missing; sequencing was by immunoSEQ multiplex PCR. The sample yields hundreds of thousands of clones, around 89% seen once. Notes on this clone: Its target is not known.

The treatment denotes: approximately 18 received Ad26.COV2.S at low or high dose, single or two shots; several received placebo; per-sample allocation not given. Specimens were obtained on day 63 following the first vaccine or placebo injection. An adult donor aged 18-55 years was enrolled in Boston. The rearrangement joins TRBV7-9 to TRBJ1-1; D not resolved. The origin of this receptor is a person between 18 and 59 years old who received the Ad26.COV2.S COVID-19 vaccine or a placebo. The sample in question was peripheral blood, obtained in a trial of Ad26.COV2.S vaccine versus placebo. The CDR3 loop is CAIGGAEAFF. The CDR3 DNA reads TGTGCCATCGGTGGGGCTGAAGCTTTCTTT.